This T cell receptor (beta chain) derives from a study of CD8 T cell repertoires and HIV-1 epitope variants. As for the study in general: T cells were stimulated with Twenty-five Gag and Nef peptides separately.

CDR1 LGHNA and CDR2 YSLEER come from the germline V gene. The V end lost 2 bases, the J end lost 6 bases, and 8 bases lay between the germline ends. The CDR3 contains 14 residues. Clones were sequenced by immunoSEQ multiplex PCR, and TCRdb holds only the in-frame ones, with some missing. The top ten hold roughly two fifths of the sample, which has 6,000 or so clones, 55% to 75% seen once. This clone was counted a few times. Its antigen is unidentified. V gene TRBV4-3 combines with J gene TRBJ1-6; D is uncertain. Sequencing used cultured CD8+ T cells derived from PBMCs. The clonotype comes from a male donor with HIV. The CDR3 bases are TGCGCCAGCAGCCAACCGTATAGTAATTCACCCCTCCACTTT. Translated, it gives CASSQPYSNSPLHF.